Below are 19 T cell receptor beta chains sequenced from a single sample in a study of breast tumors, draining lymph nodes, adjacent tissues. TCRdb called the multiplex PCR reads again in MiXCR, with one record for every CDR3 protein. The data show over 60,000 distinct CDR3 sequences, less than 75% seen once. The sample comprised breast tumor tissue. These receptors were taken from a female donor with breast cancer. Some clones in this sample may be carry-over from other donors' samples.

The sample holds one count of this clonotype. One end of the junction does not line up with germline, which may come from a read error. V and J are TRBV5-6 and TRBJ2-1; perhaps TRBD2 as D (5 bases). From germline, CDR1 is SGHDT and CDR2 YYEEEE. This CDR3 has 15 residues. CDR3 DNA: TGTGCCAGCAGTTTGACGAGGGCGGGTTACAATGAGCAGCTCTTC. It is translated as CASSLTRAGYNEQLF.

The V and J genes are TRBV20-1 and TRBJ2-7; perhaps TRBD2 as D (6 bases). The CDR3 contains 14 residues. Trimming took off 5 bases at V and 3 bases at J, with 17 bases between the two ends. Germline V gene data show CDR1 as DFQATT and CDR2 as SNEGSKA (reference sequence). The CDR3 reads CSADPRDGSYEQYF. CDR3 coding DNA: TGCAGTGCTGATCCTCGGGACGGGAGCTACGAGCAGTACTTC.

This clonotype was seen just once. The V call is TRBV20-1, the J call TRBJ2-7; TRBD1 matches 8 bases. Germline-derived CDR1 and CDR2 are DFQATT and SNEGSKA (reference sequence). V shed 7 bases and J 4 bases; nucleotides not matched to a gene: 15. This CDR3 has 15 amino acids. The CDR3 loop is CSGLPVDRDMYEQYF. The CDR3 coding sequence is TGCAGTGGACTGCCGGTGGACAGGGATATGTACGAGCAGTACTTC.

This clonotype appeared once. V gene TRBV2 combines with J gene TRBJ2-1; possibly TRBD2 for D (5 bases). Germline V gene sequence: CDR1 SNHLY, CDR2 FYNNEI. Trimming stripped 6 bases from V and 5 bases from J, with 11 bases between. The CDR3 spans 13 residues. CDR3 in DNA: TGTGCCAGCAGCTCGGGGTTCAACAATGAGCAGTTCTTC. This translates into CASSSGFNNEQFF.

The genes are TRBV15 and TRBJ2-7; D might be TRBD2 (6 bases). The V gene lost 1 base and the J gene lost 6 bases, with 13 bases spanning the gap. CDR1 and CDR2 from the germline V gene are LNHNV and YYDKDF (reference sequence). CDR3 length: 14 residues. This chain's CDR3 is CATSRGGVSGEQYF. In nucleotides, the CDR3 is TGTGCCACCAGCAGAGGGGGGGTCTCCGGCGAGCAGTACTTC.

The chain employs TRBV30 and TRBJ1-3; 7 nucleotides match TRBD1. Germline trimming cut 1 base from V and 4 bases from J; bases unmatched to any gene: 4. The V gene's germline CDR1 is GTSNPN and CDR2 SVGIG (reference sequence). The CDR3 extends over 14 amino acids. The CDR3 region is CAWSEGALGNTIYF. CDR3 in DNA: TGTGCCTGGAGTGAGGGGGCGTTAGGAAACACCATATATTTT.

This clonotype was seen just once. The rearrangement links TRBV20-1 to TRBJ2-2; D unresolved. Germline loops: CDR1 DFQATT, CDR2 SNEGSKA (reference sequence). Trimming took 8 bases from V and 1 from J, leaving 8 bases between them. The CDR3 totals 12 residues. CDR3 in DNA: TGCAGTCTCTCAGGGAACACCGGGGAGCTGTTTTTT. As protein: CSLSGNTGELFF.

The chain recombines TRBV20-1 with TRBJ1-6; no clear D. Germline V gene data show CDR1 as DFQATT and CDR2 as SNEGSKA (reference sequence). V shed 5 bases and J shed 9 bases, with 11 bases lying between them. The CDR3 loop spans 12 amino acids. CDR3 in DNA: TGCAGTGCTCGGGAGGGAAGTTCACCCCTCCACTTT. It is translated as CSAREGSSPLHF.

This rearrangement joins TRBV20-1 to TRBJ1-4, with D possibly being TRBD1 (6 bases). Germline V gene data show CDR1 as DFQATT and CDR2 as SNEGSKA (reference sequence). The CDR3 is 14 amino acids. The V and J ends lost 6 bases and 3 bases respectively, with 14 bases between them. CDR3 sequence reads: CSARPDSSNEKLFF. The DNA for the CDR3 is TGCAGTGCCCGACCGGACAGCTCTAATGAAAAACTGTTTTTT.

Here the CDR3 reads CASSEDVSGNTIYF. Written as DNA, the CDR3 is TGTGCCAGCAGTGAAGATGTCTCTGGAAACACCATATATTTT. The rearrangement links TRBV2 to TRBJ1-3; the D is unclear. CDR1 is SNHLY and CDR2 is FYNNEI in the germline V gene. CDR3 size: 14 residues. V dropped 1 base and J dropped 0 bases, with 4 bases sitting between them.

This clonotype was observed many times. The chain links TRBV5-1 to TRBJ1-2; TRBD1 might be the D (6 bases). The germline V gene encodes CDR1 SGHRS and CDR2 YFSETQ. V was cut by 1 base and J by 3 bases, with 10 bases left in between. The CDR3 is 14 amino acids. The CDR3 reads CASSLTGKDYGYTF. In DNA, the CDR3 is TGCGCCAGCAGCTTGACAGGGAAAGACTATGGCTACACCTTC.

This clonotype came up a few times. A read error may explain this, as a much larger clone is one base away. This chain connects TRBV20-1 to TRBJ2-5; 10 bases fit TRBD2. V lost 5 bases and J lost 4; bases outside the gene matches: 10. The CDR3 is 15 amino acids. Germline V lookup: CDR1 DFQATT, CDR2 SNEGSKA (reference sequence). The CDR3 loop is CSAALAGAFPETQYF. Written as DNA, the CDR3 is TGCAGTGCTGCTCTAGCGGGGGCCTTCCCAGAGACCCAGTACTTC.

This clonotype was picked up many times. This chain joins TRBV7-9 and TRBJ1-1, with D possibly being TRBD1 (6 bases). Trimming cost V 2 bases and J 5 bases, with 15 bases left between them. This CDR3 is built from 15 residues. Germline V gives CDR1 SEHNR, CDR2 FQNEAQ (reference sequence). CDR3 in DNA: TGTGCCAGCAGCTTAAAGGCAGGGAGGGGGACTGAAGCTTTCTTT. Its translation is CASSLKAGRGTEAFF.

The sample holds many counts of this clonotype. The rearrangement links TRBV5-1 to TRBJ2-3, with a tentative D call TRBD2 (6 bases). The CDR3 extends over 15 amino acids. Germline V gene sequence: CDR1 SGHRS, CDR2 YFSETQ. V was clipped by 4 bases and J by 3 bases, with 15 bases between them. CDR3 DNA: TGCGCCAGCAGCGCGACGACTAGACAAACAGATACGCAGTATTTT. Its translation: CASSATTRQTDTQYF.

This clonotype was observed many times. This CDR3 is CASSYGTGNYGYTF. In nucleotides, the CDR3 is TGTGCCAGCAGCTACGGGACAGGGAACTATGGCTACACCTTC. V is TRBV5-6 and J is TRBJ1-2, with 9 positions matching TRBD1. The CDR3 has 14 amino acids. Trimming removed 3 bases from V and 2 bases from J; junction bases left unmatched: 2. Germline CDR1 reads SGHDT; CDR2 reads YYEEEE.

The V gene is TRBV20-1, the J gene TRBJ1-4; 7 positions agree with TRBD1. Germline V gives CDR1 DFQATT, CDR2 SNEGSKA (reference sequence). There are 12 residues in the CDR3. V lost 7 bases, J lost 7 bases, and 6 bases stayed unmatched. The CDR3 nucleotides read TGCAGTGGCAGGGGGGACGGTGAAAAACTGTTTTTT. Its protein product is CSGRGDGEKLFF.

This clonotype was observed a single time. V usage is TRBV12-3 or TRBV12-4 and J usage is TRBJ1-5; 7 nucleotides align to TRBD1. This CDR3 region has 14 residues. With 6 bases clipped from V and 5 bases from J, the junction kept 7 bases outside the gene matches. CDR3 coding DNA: TGTGCCAGCAGCCGGGACAGCCAAGATCAGCCCCAGCATTTT. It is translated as CASSRDSQDQPQHF.

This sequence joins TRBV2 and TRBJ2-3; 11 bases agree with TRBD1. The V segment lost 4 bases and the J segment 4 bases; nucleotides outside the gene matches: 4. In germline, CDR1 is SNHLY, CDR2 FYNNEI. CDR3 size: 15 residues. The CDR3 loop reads CASSAPGQGADTQYF. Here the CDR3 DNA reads TGTGCCAGCAGTGCACCGGGACAGGGGGCAGATACGCAGTATTTT.

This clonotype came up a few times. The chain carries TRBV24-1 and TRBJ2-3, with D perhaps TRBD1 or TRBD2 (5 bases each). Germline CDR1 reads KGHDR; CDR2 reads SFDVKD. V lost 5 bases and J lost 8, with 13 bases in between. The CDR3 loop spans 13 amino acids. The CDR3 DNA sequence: TGTGCCACCAGTGTCGGGGCCCAGGGTACGCAGTATTTT. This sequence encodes CATSVGAQGTQYF.